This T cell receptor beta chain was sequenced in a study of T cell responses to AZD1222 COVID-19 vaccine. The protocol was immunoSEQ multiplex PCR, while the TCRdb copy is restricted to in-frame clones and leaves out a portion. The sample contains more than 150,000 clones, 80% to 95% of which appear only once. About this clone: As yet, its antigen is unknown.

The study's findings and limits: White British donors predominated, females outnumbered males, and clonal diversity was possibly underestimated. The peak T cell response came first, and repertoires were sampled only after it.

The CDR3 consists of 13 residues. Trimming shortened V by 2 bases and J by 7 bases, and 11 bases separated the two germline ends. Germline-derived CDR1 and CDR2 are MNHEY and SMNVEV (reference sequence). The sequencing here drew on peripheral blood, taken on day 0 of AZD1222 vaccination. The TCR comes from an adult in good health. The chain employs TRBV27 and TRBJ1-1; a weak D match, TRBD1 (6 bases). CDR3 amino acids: CASSLRGIGEAFF. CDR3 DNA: TGTGCCAGCAGTTTAAGGGGGATTGGTGAAGCTTTCTTT.